The clone carrying this T cell receptor (beta chain) was counted a few times. As yet, its antigen is unknown. These data belong to a study of PD-1 blockade in classical Hodgkin lymphoma. In every patient, relapse followed autologous stem cell transplantation, while exposure to brentuximab vedotin differed. Complete response, partial response or progressive disease were the best responses. Findings of the study overall: It was among complete responders that baseline diversity resembled that of newly diagnosed patients. According to reports, newly diagnosed patients had lower baseline TCR diversity than healthy donors, and relapsed/refractory patients had lower baseline TCR diversity still.

The germline V gene encodes CDR1 SGDLS and CDR2 YYNGEE. This CDR3 is 16 amino acids long. V trimming: 5 bases; J trimming: 3 bases; junction bases outside the gene matches: 8. Here immunoSEQ multiplex PCR was the method, and the copy in TCRdb shows in-frame clones only, minus some. The data contain tens of thousands of clones, under 95% of them singletons. V gene TRBV9 combines with J gene TRBJ2-2; TRBD1 agrees at 9 bases. The TCR sequence derives from a human donor with classical Hodgkin lymphoma. Sequenced here: peripheral blood mononuclear cells (PBMCs), sampled at baseline. CDR3 residues: CASSGTGGYHTGELFF. The CDR3 DNA reads as TGTGCCAGCAGTGGTACAGGGGGCTACCACACCGGGGAGCTGTTTTTT. Full variable domain (remainder filled in from reference TRBV9 and TRBJ2-2): DSGVTQTPKHLITATGQRVTLRCSPRSGDLSVYWYQQSLDQGLQFLIQYYNGEERAKGNILERFSAQQFPDLHSELNLSSLELGDSALYFCASSGTGGYHTGELFFGEGSRLTVL.